The 7 T cell receptor beta chains in this list originate from one sample, sequenced in a study of blood T cell repertoires in COVID-19. Repertoires were generated with immunoSEQ multiplex PCR, while TCRdb's copy carries only in-frame clones and drops some. The table lists under 300,000 clones, about 83% of them singletons. Sequencing input: peripheral blood. The origin of the receptors is a human donor in a cohort sampled during active COVID-19.

This clone has only a few counts. The chain uses TRBV28 and TRBJ2-5; tentatively, D is TRBD2 (6 bases). This CDR3 is built from 14 residues. V lost 5 bases to trimming and J lost 7 bases, with 17 bases between them. From germline, CDR1 is MDHEN and CDR2 SYDVKM. The CDR3 here is CASSPPARGMTQYF. DNA for the CDR3: TGTGCCAGCAGTCCACCGGCCCGCGGGATGACCCAGTACTTC.

CDR3 DNA: TGTGCCAGCAGCCTGGACAGGGACGAGCAGTACTTC. Amino acids: CASSLDRDEQYF. The chain combines TRBV7-9 with TRBJ2-7, with 8 nucleotides matching TRBD1. V trimming: 5 bases; J trimming: 5 bases; junction bases outside the gene matches: 2. The CDR3 is made up of 12 amino acids. Germline CDR1 SEHNR, CDR2 FQNEAQ (reference sequence). Full variable domain (missing parts from reference TRBV7-9 and TRBJ2-7): DTGVSQNPRHKITKRGQNVTFRCDPISEHNRLYWYRQTLGQGPEFLTYFQNEAQLEKSRLLSDRFSAERPKGSFSTLEIQRTEQGDSAMYLCASSLDRDEQYFGPGTRLTVT.

This clone appeared a single time. V and J are TRBV2 and TRBJ2-1, with D maybe TRBD2 (5 bases). CDR3 length: 12 amino acids. V lost 6 bases and J 6 bases, leaving 9 bases between the germline ends. Per the germline V gene, CDR1 is SNHLY and CDR2 is FYNNEI. The CDR3 DNA sequence: TGTGCCAGCAGGCCGGGGAGCAATGAGCAGTTCTTC. Amino acid sequence: CASRPGSNEQFF.

Concerning this clone itself: This specimen includes other DNA sequences encoding the same CDR3. The chain couples TRBV5-1 to TRBJ2-5, with no clear D. The CDR3 is made up of 11 amino acids. V was shortened by 4 bases and J by 2 bases, with 3 bases between the two germline ends. CDR1 SGHRS and CDR2 YFSETQ come from the germline V gene. The CDR3 here is CASSLQETQYF. The CDR3 region has the DNA TGCGCCAGCAGCCTACAAGAGACCCAGTACTTC.

The chain has TRBV3-1 (or the pseudogene TRBV3-2) and TRBJ2-7; maybe TRBD1 (7 bases). Germline assignment: CDR1 LGHDT and CDR2 YNNKEL (reference sequence). The CDR3 has 14 amino acids. V lost 0 bases and J lost 5, with 11 bases in between. The CDR3 loop reads CASSQDTRGDEQYF. The CDR3 region has the DNA TGTGCCAGCAGCCAAGATACCAGGGGGGACGAGCAGTACTTC.

V and J are TRBV18 and TRBJ2-1, with TRBD2 identical over 11 bases. V gave up 3 bases and J gave up 7 bases; unmatched junction bases: 8. The germline CDR1 and CDR2 sequences are KGHSH and LQKENI. This CDR3 has 16 amino acids. DNA of the CDR3: TGTGCCAGCTCACCGCCGTTAATAGCGGGAGGGAATGAGCAGTTCTTC. Its protein product is CASSPPLIAGGNEQFF. Together with reference TRBV18 and TRBJ2-1, the CDR3 gives the full variable domain: NAGVMQNPRHLVRRRGQEARLRCSPMKGHSHVYWYRQLPEEGLKFMVYLQKENIIDESGMPKERFSAEFPKEGPSILRIQQVVRGDSAAYFCASSPPLIAGGNEQFFGPGTRLTVL.

J is TRBJ2-2 and V is TRBV5-1, with 9 bases aligning to TRBD1. CDR3 length equals 14 residues. The trim removed 8 bases at V and 6 bases at J, leaving 8 bases unmatched. Germline V gene lookup returns CDR1 SGHRS and CDR2 YFSETQ. The CDR3 DNA reads as TGCGCCAGTTACTTACAGGGGGCGCCCGGGGAGCTGTTTTTT. It yields the protein CASYLQGAPGELFF.